This is a list of T cell receptor beta chains from one sample in a study of breast tumors, draining lymph nodes, adjacent tissues. TCRdb re-analysed the multiplex PCR reads in MiXCR, keeping a single row per CDR3 protein. This sample has around 25,000 distinct CDR3 sequences, with around 25% found just once. The sequenced sample consisted of breast tumor tissue. Source of these receptors: a female donor with breast cancer. Some clones in this sample may be carry-over from other donors' samples. Each CDR3 is given with its conserved first and last residue. A D gene is named only where the DNA matches it firmly. Rows give clone size only sometimes, using once, few, many, or a class for an expanded clone.

TRBV15	TRBJ1-4	once	.	TGTGCCACCAGCGGAGTAGGGAAGTATAATGAAAAACTGTTTTTT	CATSGVGKYNEKLFF
TRBV5-1	TRBJ2-1	many	TRBD2	TGCGCCAGCAGGACCTTAGCGGGAGCGCTCAATGAGCAGTTCTTC	CASRTLAGALNEQFF
TRBV28	TRBJ2-3	.	.	TGTGCCAGCGGTTTATTTTTGGATACGCAGTATTTT	CASGLFLDTQYF
TRBV2	TRBJ2-7	.	TRBD2	TGTGCCAGCAGCGATTTAGCGGGGGGAACCGAGCAGTACTTC	CASSDLAGGTEQYF
TRBV9	TRBJ2-7	.	TRBD2	TGTGCCAGCAGCGACCGACTAGCGGGAGCCTACGAGCAGTACTTC	CASSDRLAGAYEQYF
TRBV30	TRBJ2-5	many	TRBD2	TGTGCCTGGAGAGGAGCGGGAGAGGAAAAGACCCAGTACTTC	CAWRGAGEEKTQYF
TRBV7-6	TRBJ2-3	many	.	TGTGCCAGCAGCTTAGCAGGGACGTCAGATACGCAGTATTTT	CASSLAGTSDTQYF
TRBV19	TRBJ1-6	.	.	TGTGCCAGTAGCACCACGGGGATTTCACCCCTCCACTTT	CASSTTGISPLHF
TRBV7-6	TRBJ2-2	many	.	TGTGCCAGCAGCTTAGGTTGGGACACCGGGGAGCTGTTTTTT	CASSLGWDTGELFF
TRBV19	TRBJ2-1	many	.	TGTGCCAGTAGTATAATCCGGGAGAAGAGCAATGAGCAGTTCTTC	CASSIIREKSNEQFF
TRBV20-1	TRBJ2-1	many	TRBD2	TGCAGTGCTAGAGATAGGTCCCGGGGACTAAGAAATGAGCAGTTCTTC	CSARDRSRGLRNEQFF
TRBV6-2/TRBV6-3	TRBJ2-7	many	TRBD2	TGTGCCAGCACCCCCCGGGGACTAGCGGCCTCCTACGAGCAGTACTTC	CASTPRGLAASYEQYF
TRBV2	TRBJ2-5	many	TRBD1	TGTGCCAGCAGTGTCGGGGGACAGGTGTACCAAGAGACCCAGTACTTC	CASSVGGQVYQETQYF
TRBV7-2	TRBJ2-1	many	TRBD2	TGTGCCAGCAGCTTAACGATTAGCGGGAGGACGGGTGAGCAGTTCTTC	CASSLTISGRTGEQFF
TRBV7-3	TRBJ2-1	.	TRBD1	TGTGCCAGCAGCCTGGGACAGGGGCCTTTCAATGAGCAGTTCTTC	CASSLGQGPFNEQFF
TRBV6-5	TRBJ1-5	many	.	TGTGCCAGCAGTCGGACAGTTAGCAATCAGCCCCAGCATTTT	CASSRTVSNQPQHF
TRBV7-3	TRBJ2-2	many	TRBD2	TGTGCCAGCAGCTTACGCGGGAGAGAGAGCGCCGGGGAGCTGTTTTTT	CASSLRGRESAGELFF
TRBV28	TRBJ1-5	.	TRBD1	TGTGCCAGCAGGCCAGGGGGGATCAATCAGCCCCAGCATTTT	CASRPGGINQPQHF
TRBV20-1	TRBJ2-7	medium-sized	TRBD1	TGCAGCGCAGGGGACAGAGGCTACGAGCAGTACTTC	CSAGDRGYEQYF
TRBV12-3/TRBV12-4	TRBJ1-3	many	.	TGTGCCAGCAGTTTCGGGCACCCACGCTCTGGAAACACCATATATTTT	CASSFGHPRSGNTIYF
TRBV20-1	TRBJ1-1	.	.	TGCAGTGCCCCTGGGGCCGGCTACACTGAAGCTTTCTTT	CSAPGAGYTEAFF
TRBV2	TRBJ2-1	many	.	TGTGCCAGCACCTCTGGTATTGCAGTTGGGGGATTGTACAATGAGCAGTTCTTC	CASTSGIAVGGLYNEQFF
TRBV5-1	TRBJ1-1	.	.	TGCGCCAGCAGCCCCGGGATCTCGAACACTGAAGCTTTCTTT	CASSPGISNTEAFF
TRBV20-1	TRBJ2-7	many	.	TGCAGTGCTCAGTCAGGGCAGGGGAAGTACTTC	CSAQSGQGKYF
TRBV19	TRBJ1-6	many	TRBD1	TGTGCCAGTAGTATGCGACAGGGGAATACACCCCTCCACTTT	CASSMRQGNTPLHF
TRBV13	TRBJ2-7	many	TRBD1	TGTGCCAGCAGCTTAATCGGACAGGCCTTCTACGAGCAGTACTTC	CASSLIGQAFYEQYF
TRBV6-5	TRBJ1-2	many	.	TGTGCCAGCAGTTACAGGGGTGGCCTGGGTGGCTACACCTTC	CASSYRGGLGGYTF
TRBV25-1	TRBJ1-1	.	.	TGTGCCAGCAGTGACGTGACAAGGAACACTGAAGCTTTCTTT	CASSDVTRNTEAFF
TRBV5-1	TRBJ2-2	many	.	TGCGCCAGCAGCTTGGGGACAGTCAACACCGGGGAGCTGTTTTTT	CASSLGTVNTGELFF
TRBV5-5	TRBJ1-2	.	.	TGTGCCAGCAGCACGTTTATCGGGGCGGGGGGCTGCACCTTC	CASSTFIGAGGCTF
TRBV28	TRBJ2-5	many	TRBD1	TGTGCCAGCAGTCCTCCCGGGACAGGCATACAAGAGACCCAGTACTTC	CASSPPGTGIQETQYF
TRBV6-1	TRBJ2-1	many	.	TGTGCCAGCAGTGATTGGGGTGGTGCGAATGAGCAGTTCTTC	CASSDWGGANEQFF
TRBV7-9	TRBJ1-2	many	.	TGTGCCAGCAGCTTCAAGGGGTCTGGCTACACCTTC	CASSFKGSGYTF
TRBV7-2	TRBJ2-1	.	.	TGTGCCAGCAGCTTAACGGGTAGACGGCCGTACAATGAGCAGTTCTTC	CASSLTGRRPYNEQFF
TRBV30	TRBJ1-2	many	.	TGTGCCTCGTCTCCGGGGATCCTCTATGGCTACACCTTC	CASSPGILYGYTF
TRBV30	TRBJ1-2	many	.	TGTGCCTGGAGTCTTGACCATAACTATGGCTACACCTTC	CAWSLDHNYGYTF
TRBV29-1	TRBJ2-1	many	TRBD2	TGCAGCGTCGGGGGACTAATATCGGGGAATGAGCAGTTCTTC	CSVGGLISGNEQFF
TRBV20-1	TRBJ2-1	.	.	TGCAGTGCTAGGACAACTGCAACTTACAATGAGCAGTTCTTC	CSARTTATYNEQFF
TRBV20-1	TRBJ2-7	many	.	TGCAGTGCCCAACGCGGGGCAAATTACGAGCAGTACTTC	CSAQRGANYEQYF
TRBV20-1	TRBJ2-4	.	TRBD2	TGCAGTGCTACGACTAGCGGAGGGGGAAACATTCAGTACTTC	CSATTSGGGNIQYF
TRBV10-1	TRBJ2-7	many	.	TGCGCCAGCAGTGGAGGGGGCTCCTACGAGCAGTACTTC	CASSGGGSYEQYF
TRBV19	TRBJ2-7	many	TRBD2	TGTGCCAGTAGTCCAGCGGGAGGCCTCGGATACGAGCAGTACTTC	CASSPAGGLGYEQYF
TRBV12-5	TRBJ1-3	many	.	TGTGCTAGTGGTCGGACCCCTTTTGGAAACACCATATATTTT	CASGRTPFGNTIYF
TRBV20-1	TRBJ2-5	many	TRBD2	TGCAGTGCTAGACGCCCCCCTCCCGGGGGGGAGACCCAGTACTTC	CSARRPPPGGETQYF